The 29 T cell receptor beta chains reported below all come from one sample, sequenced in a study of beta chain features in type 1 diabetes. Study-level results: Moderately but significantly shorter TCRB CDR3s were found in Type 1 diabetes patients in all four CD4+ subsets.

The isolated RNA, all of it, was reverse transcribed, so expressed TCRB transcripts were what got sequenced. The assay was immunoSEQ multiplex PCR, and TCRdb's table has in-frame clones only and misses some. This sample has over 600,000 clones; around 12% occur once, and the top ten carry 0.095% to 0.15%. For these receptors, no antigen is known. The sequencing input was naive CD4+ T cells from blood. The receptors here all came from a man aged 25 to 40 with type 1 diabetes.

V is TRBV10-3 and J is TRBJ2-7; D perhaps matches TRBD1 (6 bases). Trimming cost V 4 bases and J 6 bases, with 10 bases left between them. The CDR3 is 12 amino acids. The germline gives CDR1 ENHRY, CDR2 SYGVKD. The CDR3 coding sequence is TGTGCCATCAGTGTGACAGGACCCGAGCAGTACTTC. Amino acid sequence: CAISVTGPEQYF.

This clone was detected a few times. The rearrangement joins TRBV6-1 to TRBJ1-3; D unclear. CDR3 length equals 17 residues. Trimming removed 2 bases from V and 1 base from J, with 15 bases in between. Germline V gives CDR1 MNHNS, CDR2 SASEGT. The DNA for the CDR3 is TGTGCCAGCAGTGAATACGACCACGGACCATCTGGAAACACCATATATTTT. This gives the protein CASSEYDHGPSGNTIYF.

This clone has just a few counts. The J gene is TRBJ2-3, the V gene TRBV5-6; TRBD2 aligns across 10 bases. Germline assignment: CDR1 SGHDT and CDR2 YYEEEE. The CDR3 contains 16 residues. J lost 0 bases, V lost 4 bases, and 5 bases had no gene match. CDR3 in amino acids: CASSHSGGSSTDTQYF. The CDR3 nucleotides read TGTGCCAGCAGCCATAGCGGGGGGTCAAGCACAGATACGCAGTATTTT.

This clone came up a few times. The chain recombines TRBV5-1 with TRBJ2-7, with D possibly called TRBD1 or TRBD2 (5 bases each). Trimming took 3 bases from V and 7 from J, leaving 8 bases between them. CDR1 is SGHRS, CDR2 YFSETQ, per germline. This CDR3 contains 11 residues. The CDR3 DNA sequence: TGCGCCAGCAGCTCCGAGGGGGAGCAGTACTTC. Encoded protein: CASSSEGEQYF.

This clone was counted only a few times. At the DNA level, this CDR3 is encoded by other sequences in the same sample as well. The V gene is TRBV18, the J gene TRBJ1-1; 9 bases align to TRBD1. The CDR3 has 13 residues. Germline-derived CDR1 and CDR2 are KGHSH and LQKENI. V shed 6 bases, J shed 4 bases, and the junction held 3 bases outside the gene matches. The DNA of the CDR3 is TGTGCCAGCTCCCCGGACAGGGGCACTGAAGCTTTCTTT. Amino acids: CASSPDRGTEAFF.

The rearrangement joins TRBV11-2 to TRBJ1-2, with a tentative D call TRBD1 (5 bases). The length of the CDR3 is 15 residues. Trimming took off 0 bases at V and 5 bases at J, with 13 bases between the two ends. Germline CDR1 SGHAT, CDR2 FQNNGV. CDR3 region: CASSLEPIGAYGYTF. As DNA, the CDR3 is TGTGCCAGCAGCTTAGAACCGATAGGGGCGTATGGCTACACCTTC.

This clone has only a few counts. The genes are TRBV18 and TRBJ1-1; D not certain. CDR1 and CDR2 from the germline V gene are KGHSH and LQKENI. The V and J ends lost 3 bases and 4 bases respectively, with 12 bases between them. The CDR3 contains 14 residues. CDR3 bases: TGTGCCAGCTCACCCGGCGGAGAGGGCACTGAAGCTTTCTTT. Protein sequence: CASSPGGEGTEAFF.

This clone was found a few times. CDR3 sequence: CASSSGQGWYGYTF. The CDR3 DNA reads TGTGCCAGCAGCTCGGGACAGGGGTGGTATGGCTACACCTTC. This chain links TRBV7-9 with TRBJ1-2; 10 positions match TRBD1. CDR1 SEHNR and CDR2 FQNEAQ come from the germline V gene (reference sequence). This CDR3 is 14 amino acids long. V lost 4 bases and J lost 5; bases outside the gene matches: 4.

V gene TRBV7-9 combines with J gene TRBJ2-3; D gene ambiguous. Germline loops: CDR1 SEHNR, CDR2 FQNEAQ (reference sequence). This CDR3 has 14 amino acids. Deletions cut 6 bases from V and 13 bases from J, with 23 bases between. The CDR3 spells CASSSIASLQIEYF. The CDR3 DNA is TGTGCCAGCAGTTCTATCGCCAGTCTCCAGATAGAGTATTTT.

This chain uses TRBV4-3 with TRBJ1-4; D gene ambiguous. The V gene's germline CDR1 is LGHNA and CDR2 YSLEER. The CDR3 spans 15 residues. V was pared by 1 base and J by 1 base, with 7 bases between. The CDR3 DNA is TGCGCCAGCAGCCAAGGGGCAGAAACTAATGAAAAACTGTTTTTT. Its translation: CASSQGAETNEKLFF.

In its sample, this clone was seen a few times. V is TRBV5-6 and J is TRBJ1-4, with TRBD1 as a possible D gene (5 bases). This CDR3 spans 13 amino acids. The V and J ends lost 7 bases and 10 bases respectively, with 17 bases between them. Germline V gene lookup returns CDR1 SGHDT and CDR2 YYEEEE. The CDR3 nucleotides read TGTGCCAGCGGGCTCGGGGGAATTGGAAAACTGTTTTTT. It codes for CASGLGGIGKLFF. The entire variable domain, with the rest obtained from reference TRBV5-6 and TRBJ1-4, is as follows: DAGVTQSPTHLIKTRGQQVTLRCSPKSGHDTVSWYQQALGQGPQFIFQYYEEEERQRGNFPDRFSGHQFPNYSSELNVNALLLGDSALYLCASGLGGIGKLFFGSGTQLSVL.

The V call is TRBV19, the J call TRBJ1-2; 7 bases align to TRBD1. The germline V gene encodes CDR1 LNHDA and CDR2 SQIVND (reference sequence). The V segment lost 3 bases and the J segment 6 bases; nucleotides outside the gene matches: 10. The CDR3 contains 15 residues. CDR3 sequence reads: CASSMEGAPLDGYTF. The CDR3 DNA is TGTGCCAGTAGTATGGAGGGGGCGCCTTTGGATGGCTACACCTTC.

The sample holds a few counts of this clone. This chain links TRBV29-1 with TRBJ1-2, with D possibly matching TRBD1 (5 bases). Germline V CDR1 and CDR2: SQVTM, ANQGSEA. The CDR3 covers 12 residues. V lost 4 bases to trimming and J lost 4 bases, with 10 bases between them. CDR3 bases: TGCAGCGTTGGGGGGGTCTCCTATGGCTACACCTTC. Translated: CSVGGVSYGYTF.

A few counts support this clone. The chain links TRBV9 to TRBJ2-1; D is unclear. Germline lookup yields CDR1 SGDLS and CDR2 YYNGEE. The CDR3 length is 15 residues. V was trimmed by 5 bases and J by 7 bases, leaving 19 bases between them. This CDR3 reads CASSDPVGGRNEQFF. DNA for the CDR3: TGTGCCAGCAGTGACCCGGTCGGCGGTCGAAATGAGCAGTTCTTC.

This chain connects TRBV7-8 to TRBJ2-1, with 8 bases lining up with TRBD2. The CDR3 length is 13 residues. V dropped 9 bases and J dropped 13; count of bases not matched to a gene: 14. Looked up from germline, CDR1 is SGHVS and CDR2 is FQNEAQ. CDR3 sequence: CASASGGLLGQFF. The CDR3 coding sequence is TGTGCCAGTGCAAGCGGGGGCCTTCTTGGTCAGTTCTTC.

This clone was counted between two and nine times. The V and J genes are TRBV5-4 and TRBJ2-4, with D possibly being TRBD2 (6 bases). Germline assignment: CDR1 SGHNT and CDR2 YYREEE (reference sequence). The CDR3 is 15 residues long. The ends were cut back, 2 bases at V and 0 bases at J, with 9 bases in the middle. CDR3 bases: TGTGCCAGCAGCTTTATGGGACTAGCCAAAAACATTCAGTACTTC. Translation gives CASSFMGLAKNIQYF.

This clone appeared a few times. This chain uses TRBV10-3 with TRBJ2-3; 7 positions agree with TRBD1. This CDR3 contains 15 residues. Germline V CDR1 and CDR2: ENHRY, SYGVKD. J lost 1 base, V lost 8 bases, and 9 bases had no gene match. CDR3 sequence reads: CAIGRPGQGTDTQYF. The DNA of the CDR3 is TGTGCCATCGGGAGACCCGGACAGGGCACAGATACGCAGTATTTT.

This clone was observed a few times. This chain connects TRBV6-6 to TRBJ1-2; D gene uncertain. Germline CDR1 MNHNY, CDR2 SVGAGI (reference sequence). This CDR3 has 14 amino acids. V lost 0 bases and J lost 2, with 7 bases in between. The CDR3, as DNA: TGTGCCAGCAGTTACTCTTCCAGAAACTATGGCTACACCTTC. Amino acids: CASSYSSRNYGYTF.

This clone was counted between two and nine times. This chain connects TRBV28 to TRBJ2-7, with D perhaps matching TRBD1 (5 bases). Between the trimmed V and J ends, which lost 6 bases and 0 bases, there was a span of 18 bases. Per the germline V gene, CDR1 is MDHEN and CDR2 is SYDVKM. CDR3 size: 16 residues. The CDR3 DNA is TGTGCCAGCAGGCCGGATACAGGACGCGGCTCCTACGAGCAGTACTTC. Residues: CASRPDTGRGSYEQYF.

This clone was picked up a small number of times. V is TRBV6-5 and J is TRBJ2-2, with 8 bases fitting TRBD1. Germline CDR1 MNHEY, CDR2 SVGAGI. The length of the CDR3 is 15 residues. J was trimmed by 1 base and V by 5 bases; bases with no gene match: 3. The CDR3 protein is CASSPGTGNTGELFF. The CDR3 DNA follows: TGTGCCAGCAGTCCCGGGACAGGGAACACCGGGGAGCTGTTTTTT.

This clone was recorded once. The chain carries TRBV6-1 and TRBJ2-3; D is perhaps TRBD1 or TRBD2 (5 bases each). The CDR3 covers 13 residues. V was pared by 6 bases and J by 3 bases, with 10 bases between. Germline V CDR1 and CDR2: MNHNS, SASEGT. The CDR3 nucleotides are TGTGCCAGCAGGGGGACCGGGACAGATACGCAGTATTTT. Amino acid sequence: CASRGTGTDTQYF.

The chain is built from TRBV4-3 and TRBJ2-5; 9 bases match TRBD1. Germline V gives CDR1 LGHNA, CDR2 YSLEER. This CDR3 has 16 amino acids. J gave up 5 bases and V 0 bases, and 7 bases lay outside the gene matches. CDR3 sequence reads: CASSQDNRGLIETQYF. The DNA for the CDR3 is TGCGCCAGCAGCCAAGATAACAGGGGGCTTATCGAGACCCAGTACTTC.

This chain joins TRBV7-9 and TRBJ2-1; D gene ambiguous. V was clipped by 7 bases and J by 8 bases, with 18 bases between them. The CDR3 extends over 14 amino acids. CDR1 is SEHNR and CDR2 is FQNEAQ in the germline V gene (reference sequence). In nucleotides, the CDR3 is TGTGCCAGCACTAGACCGAAGGCACTCGATGAGCAGTTCTTC. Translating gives CASTRPKALDEQFF. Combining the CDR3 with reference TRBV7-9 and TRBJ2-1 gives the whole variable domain DTGVSQNPRHKITKRGQNVTFRCDPISEHNRLYWYRQTLGQGPEFLTYFQNEAQLEKSRLLSDRFSAERPKGSFSTLEIQRTEQGDSAMYLCASTRPKALDEQFFGPGTRLTVL.

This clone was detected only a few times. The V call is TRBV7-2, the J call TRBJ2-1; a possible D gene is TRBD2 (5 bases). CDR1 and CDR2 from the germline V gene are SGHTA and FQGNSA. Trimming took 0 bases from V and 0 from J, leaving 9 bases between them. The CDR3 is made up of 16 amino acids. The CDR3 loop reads CASSLAQRSSYNEQFF. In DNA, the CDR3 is TGTGCCAGCAGCTTAGCCCAGCGGAGCTCCTACAATGAGCAGTTCTTC.

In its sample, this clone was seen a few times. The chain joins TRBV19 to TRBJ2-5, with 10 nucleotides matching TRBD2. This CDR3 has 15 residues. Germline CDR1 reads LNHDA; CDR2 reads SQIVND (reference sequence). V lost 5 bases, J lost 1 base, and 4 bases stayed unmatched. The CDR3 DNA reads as TGTGCCAGTAGTTTGGGACTAGCGCGCCAAGAGACCCAGTACTTC. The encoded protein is CASSLGLARQETQYF.

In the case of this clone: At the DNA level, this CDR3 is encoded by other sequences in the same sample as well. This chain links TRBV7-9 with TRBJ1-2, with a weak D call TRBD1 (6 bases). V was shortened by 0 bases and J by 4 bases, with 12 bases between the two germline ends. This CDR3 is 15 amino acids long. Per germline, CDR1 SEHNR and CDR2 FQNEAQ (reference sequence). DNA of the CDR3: TGTGCCAGCAGCTTAGCCGACAGGCCGGCCTATGGCTACACCTTC. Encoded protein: CASSLADRPAYGYTF.

The CDR3 is CASSFSGGADTQYF. The CDR3 DNA sequence: TGTGCCAGCAGCTTTAGCGGGGGGGCAGATACGCAGTATTTT. The V gene is TRBV7-2, the J gene TRBJ2-3; 11 nucleotides line up with TRBD2. V lost 3 bases to trimming and J lost 4 bases; unmatched junction nucleotides: 0. Germline values: CDR1 SGHTA, CDR2 FQGNSA. The CDR3 sequence is 14 residues long. The full variable domain, with the rest looked up from reference TRBV7-2 and TRBJ2-3, is GAGVSQSPSNKVTEKGKDVELRCDPISGHTALYWYRQSLGQGLEFLIYFQGNSAPDKSGLPSDRFSAERTGGSVSTLTIQRTQQEDSAVYLCASSFSGGADTQYFGPGTRLTVL.

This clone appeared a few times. CDR3 coding DNA: TGTGCCAGCAGCCAAGATCACGCAGGGTCCTATGGCTACACCTTC. Protein: CASSQDHAGSYGYTF. J is TRBJ1-2 and V is TRBV4-2; tentatively, D is TRBD1 (5 bases). The V end lost 0 bases, the J end lost 4 bases, and 12 bases lay between the germline ends. The CDR3 extends over 15 amino acids. Germline values: CDR1 LGHNA, CDR2 YNFKEQ.

The CDR3 region has the DNA TGTGCCAGCAGTGAACAGGCGAACACCGGGGAGCTGTTTTTT. It specifies CASSEQANTGELFF. The rearrangement joins TRBV2 to TRBJ2-2; D gene ambiguous. Trimming shortened V by 2 bases and J by 0 bases, and 4 bases separated the two germline ends. Germline assignment: CDR1 SNHLY and CDR2 FYNNEI. The CDR3 runs to 14 residues.